The 25 T cell receptor beta chains in this list originate from one sample, sequenced in a study of vaccination and CD4 T cells after COVID-19. The antigens these receptors bind are not known. The Oncomine TCR Beta short-read assay was applied to DNA of cultured CD4+ T cells. TCRdb reprocessed the PCR reads with MiXCR, giving one entry per CDR3 protein. The sample yields about 14,000 distinct CDR3 sequences, 55% to 75% seen once. Treatment denoted: approximately nine-day PBMC culture with coronavirus spike peptide pools or control peptides (ViraFEST assay). The sequenced sample was CD4+ T cells from blood, cultured in vitro. These receptors were collected from a human donor who had recovered from COVID-19.

V and J are TRBV20-1 and TRBJ1-4; weak D call: TRBD1 (6 bases). Germline V gene lookup returns CDR1 DFQATT and CDR2 SNEGSKA (reference sequence). The CDR3 is made up of 15 amino acids. The V end was cut by 6 bases, the J end by 5 bases, with 19 bases between. Written as DNA, the CDR3 is TGCAGTGCCCTGAAGGTCGGGCAGGGGAATGAAAAACTGTTTTTT. Translating gives CSALKVGQGNEKLFF.

This CDR3 reads CSALQSSTGEQYF. Here the CDR3 DNA reads TGCAGTGCCCTCCAGTCGTCTACAGGCGAGCAGTACTTC. V is TRBV20-1 and J is TRBJ2-7; D is possibly TRBD1 (5 bases). Trimming stripped 6 bases from V and 6 bases from J, with 18 bases between. The V gene's germline CDR1 is DFQATT and CDR2 SNEGSKA (reference sequence). This CDR3 has 13 residues.

This sequence joins TRBV20-1 and TRBJ2-3, with D perhaps given as TRBD1 or TRBD2 (6 bases each). The V end lost 6 bases, the J end lost 5 bases, and 12 bases lay between the germline ends. CDR3 length: 12 amino acids. CDR1 and CDR2 from the germline V gene are DFQATT and SNEGSKA (reference sequence). CDR3 DNA sequence: TGCAGTGCAGGGGGGCGGGTAGATACGCAGTATTTT. This encodes CSAGGRVDTQYF.

The chain couples TRBV27 to TRBJ2-2; D is uncertain. The ends were cut back, 1 base at V and 6 bases at J, with 24 bases in the middle. Germline values: CDR1 MNHEY, CDR2 SMNVEV (reference sequence). The CDR3 is made up of 19 amino acids. The CDR3 reads CASSLWAGLRASRAGELFF. CDR3 sequence (DNA): TGTGCCAGCAGTTTATGGGCTGGCTTACGGGCCTCCCGGGCCGGGGAGCTGTTTTTT.

The chain recombines TRBV28 with TRBJ1-5; D is unresolved. V was trimmed by 4 bases and J by 1 base, leaving 17 bases between them. The germline CDR1 and CDR2 sequences are MDHEN and SYDVKM. The CDR3 contains 17 residues. DNA for the CDR3: TGTGCCAGCAGTTCCCGGTGGGCTAGGGAAAGCAATCAGCCCCAGCATTTT. Encoded protein: CASSSRWARESNQPQHF.

The gene calls are TRBV20-1 and TRBJ1-2; 7 nucleotides agree with TRBD1. The CDR3 runs 13 residues. Germline V gene lookup returns CDR1 DFQATT and CDR2 SNEGSKA (reference sequence). The junction had 12 bases not matched to a gene; V was cut back by 6 bases and J by 8 bases. This CDR3 is CSAVTGQEHGYTF. The CDR3 nucleotides are TGCAGTGCCGTTACTGGACAGGAACACGGCTACACCTTC.

The chain links TRBV4-2 to TRBJ2-3; TRBD2 aligns across 7 bases. The CDR3 is made up of 17 amino acids. The junction had 7 bases not matched to a gene; V was cut back by 0 bases and J by 1 base. Germline V gene sequence: CDR1 LGHNA, CDR2 YNFKEQ. CDR3 sequence (DNA): TGTGCCAGCAGCCAAGATTTGGGCGGGAGAGGCACAGATACGCAGTATTTT. Amino acid sequence: CASSQDLGGRGTDTQYF.

A few counts support this clonotype. This chain links TRBV27 with TRBJ2-2, with 9 positions matching TRBD1. With 5 bases clipped from V and 5 bases from J, the junction kept 9 bases outside the gene matches. Germline assignment: CDR1 MNHEY and CDR2 SMNVEV (reference sequence). This CDR3 is built from 16 residues. CDR3: CASSNLDRGGTGELFF. CDR3 DNA: TGTGCCAGCAGTAACCTGGACAGGGGAGGTACCGGGGAGCTGTTTTTT.

The chain couples TRBV4-1 to TRBJ1-1; possibly TRBD1 for D (5 bases). The CDR3 is made up of 12 amino acids. V was trimmed by 4 bases and J by 7 bases, leaving 10 bases between them. From germline, CDR1 is MGHRA and CDR2 YSYEKL. The CDR3 here is CASSLTEGEAFF. The CDR3 coding sequence is TGCGCCAGCAGCCTGACAGAAGGTGAAGCTTTCTTT.

The genes are TRBV6-1 and TRBJ1-1, with 10 bases matching TRBD1. In germline, CDR1 is MNHNS, CDR2 SASEGT. This CDR3 contains 15 residues. The trim removed 8 bases at V and 5 bases at J, leaving 11 bases unmatched. The CDR3 protein is CASGELRTGGTEAFF. DNA of the CDR3: TGTGCCAGCGGGGAGCTCCGGACAGGGGGAACTGAAGCTTTCTTT.

The CDR3 protein is CASSPPPGVNSPLHF. CDR3 sequence (DNA): TGTGCCAGCTCACCACCCCCAGGGGTGAATTCACCCCTCCACTTT. The gene calls are TRBV18 and TRBJ1-6; weak D call: TRBD1 (6 bases). The CDR3 runs to 15 residues. The germline V gene has CDR1 KGHSH and CDR2 LQKENI. Trimming took off 0 bases at V and 7 bases at J, with 10 bases between the two ends.

The chain joins TRBV27 to TRBJ2-5, with 9 nucleotides matching TRBD1. The CDR3 length is 15 residues. The germline gives CDR1 MNHEY, CDR2 SMNVEV (reference sequence). Trimming cost V 6 bases and J 5 bases; bases outside gene matches: 10. CDR3 sequence reads: CASSQIGQGPETQYF. In nucleotides, the CDR3 is TGTGCCAGCAGCCAGATAGGACAGGGGCCGGAGACCCAGTACTTC.

The chain joins TRBV27 to TRBJ2-5; a possible D gene is TRBD2 (5 bases). Germline CDR1 MNHEY, CDR2 SMNVEV (reference sequence). The CDR3 is 14 amino acids. Trimming took 6 bases from V and 3 from J, leaving 14 bases between them. CDR3 nucleotide sequence: TGTGCCAGCAGAGTATGGGCCGGGGAAGAGACCCAGTACTTC. Protein sequence: CASRVWAGEETQYF.

The chain carries TRBV24-1 and TRBJ2-7; D tentatively reads TRBD1 or TRBD2 (5 bases each). Germline V gene data show CDR1 as KGHDR and CDR2 as SFDVKD. The CDR3 has 13 amino acids. Trimming pared 4 bases from V and 3 bases from J, leaving 9 bases between. The CDR3 loop reads CATSDGALYEQYF. CDR3 in DNA: TGTGCCACCAGTGACGGGGCCCTCTACGAGCAGTACTTC.

The chain has TRBV6-4 and TRBJ2-2, with a weak D call TRBD2 (6 bases). The CDR3 length is 14 residues. V was clipped by 7 bases and J by 0 bases, with 9 bases between them. The V gene's germline CDR1 is MRHNA and CDR2 SNTAGT. The CDR3 DNA follows: TGTGCCAGCACCTCTAGCGCGAACACCGGGGAGCTGTTTTTT. This sequence encodes CASTSSANTGELFF.

This clonotype has a single count. The gene calls are TRBV7-7 and TRBJ2-2; D is unclear. The germline gives CDR1 SSHAT, CDR2 FNYEAQ (reference sequence). V lost 2 bases to trimming and J lost 3 bases, with 4 bases between them. The CDR3 extends over 13 amino acids. This CDR3 is CASSLPDTGELFF. Here the CDR3 DNA reads TGTGCCAGCAGCTTACCAGACACCGGGGAGCTGTTTTTT.

The rearrangement uses TRBV28 and TRBJ2-3; D not resolved. The ends were cut back, 4 bases at V and 1 base at J, with 12 bases in the middle. The CDR3 length is 15 residues. From germline, CDR1 is MDHEN and CDR2 SYDVKM. This CDR3 is CASSSPSGRTDTQYF. CDR3 bases: TGTGCCAGCAGTTCACCCTCCGGACGCACAGATACGCAGTATTTT.

J is TRBJ1-2 and V is TRBV6-1; D remains unclear. The CDR3 runs to 15 residues. V was pared by 5 bases and J by 2 bases, with 15 bases between. Germline V gives CDR1 MNHNS, CDR2 SASEGT. This CDR3 reads CASSPLTTNNYGYTF. DNA for the CDR3: TGTGCCAGCAGTCCTTTAACGACAAACAACTATGGCTACACCTTC.

The rearrangement uses TRBV5-4 and TRBJ1-6; D is possibly TRBD1 (6 bases). Germline V CDR1 and CDR2: SGHNT, YYREEE (reference sequence). V lost 4 bases to trimming and J lost 7 bases, with 12 bases between them. The CDR3 is 14 residues long. The CDR3 protein is CASSKEQGNSPLHF. The CDR3 coding sequence is TGTGCCAGCAGCAAGGAACAGGGCAATTCACCCCTCCACTTT. The full variable domain, its missing parts supplied by reference TRBV5-4 and TRBJ1-6, is ETGVTQSPTHLIKTRGQQVTLRCSSQSGHNTVSWYQQALGQGPQFIFQYYREEENGRGNFPPRFSGLQFPNYSSELNVNALELDDSALYLCASSKEQGNSPLHFGNGTRLTVT.

In this sample, this clonotype turned up a few times. This chain links TRBV7-9 with TRBJ1-5, with D possibly TRBD1 on 5 matching bases. Trimming left V 1 base short and J 1 base short, with 8 bases between. This CDR3 contains 15 residues. Germline V gene sequence: CDR1 SEHNR, CDR2 FQNEAQ (reference sequence). CDR3 protein: CASSLVGDSNQPQHF. The CDR3 nucleotides are TGTGCCAGCAGCTTAGTGGGGGACAGCAATCAGCCCCAGCATTTT.

This chain links TRBV11-2 with TRBJ1-2; D is unresolved. Deletions cut 7 bases from V and 4 bases from J, with 16 bases between. The CDR3 spans 14 residues. Germline CDR1 is SGHAT and CDR2 is FQNNGV. The CDR3: CASTPSWGIYGYTF. The CDR3 nucleotides read TGTGCCAGCACCCCAAGCTGGGGTATCTATGGCTACACCTTC. Using reference TRBV11-2 and TRBJ1-2 for the parts outside the CDR3, the full variable domain is EAGVAQSPRYKIIEKRQSVAFWCNPISGHATLYWYQQILGQGPKLLIQFQNNGVVDDSQLPKDRFSAERLKGVDSTLKIQPAKLEDSAVYLCASTPSWGIYGYTFGSGTRLTVV.

This clonotype was detected only a few times. J is TRBJ2-2 and V is TRBV7-8; 14 nucleotides agree with TRBD2. CDR1 is SGHVS and CDR2 is FQNEAQ in the germline V gene. The CDR3 consists of 17 residues. Trimming cost V 5 bases and J 7 bases; bases outside gene matches: 9. As DNA, the CDR3 is TGTGCCAGCAGCACCCAGACTAGCGGGAGGGCCGGCGGGGAGCTGTTTTTT. Residues: CASSTQTSGRAGGELFF. The whole variable domain, filled in from reference TRBV7-8 and TRBJ2-2, reads GAGVSQSPRYKVAKRGQDVALRCDPISGHVSLFWYQQALGQGPEFLTYFQNEAQLDKSGLPSDRFFAERPEGSVSTLKIQRTQQEDSAVYLCASSTQTSGRAGGELFFGEGSRLTVL.

This rearrangement joins TRBV20-1 to TRBJ1-6; 8 positions agree with TRBD1. The V segment lost 2 bases and the J segment 7 bases; nucleotides outside the gene matches: 7. This CDR3 has 15 amino acids. Looked up from germline, CDR1 is DFQATT and CDR2 is SNEGSKA (reference sequence). In DNA, the CDR3 is TGCAGTGCTAGACCCCGGGGGACAGGAAATTCACCCCTCCACTTT. Protein: CSARPRGTGNSPLHF.

The J gene is TRBJ2-3, the V gene TRBV24-1; TRBD1 matches 7 bases. CDR3 length equals 17 residues. Losses at the gene ends were 4 bases for V and 4 bases for J; bases not matched to a gene: 13. Looked up from germline, CDR1 is KGHDR and CDR2 is SFDVKD. The CDR3 DNA reads TGTGCCACCAGTGAACCGAGACAGGGCTTAGGCGCAGATACGCAGTATTTT. Its translation: CATSEPRQGLGADTQYF.

The J gene is TRBJ1-5, the V gene TRBV28, with 7 bases fitting TRBD1. After removal of 1 base from V and 4 bases from J, the junction contained 4 bases not matched to a gene. CDR3 length equals 15 residues. CDR1 is MDHEN and CDR2 is SYDVKM in the germline V gene. This chain's CDR3 is CASSLSGGFNQPQHF. The CDR3 nucleotides are TGTGCCAGCAGTTTATCAGGGGGTTTTAATCAGCCCCAGCATTTT.